This TCR beta chain came from a study of cytomegalovirus exposure and HLA in healthy donors. Looked up from germline, CDR1 is WNHNN and CDR2 is SYGVQD (reference sequence). This CDR3 spans 17 amino acids. V was clipped by 8 bases and J by 4 bases, with 21 bases between them. Donors counted as nominally healthy when sampled, yet unrecorded immune exposures were likely. The PCR had 60 Vbeta and 13 Jbeta primers. TCRdb's table, derived via immunoSEQ multiplex PCR, lists solely in-frame clones and lacks some. The table includes approximately 140,000 clones, roughly 80% detected once. This chain uses TRBV10-1 with TRBJ2-6; D possibly corresponds to TRBD1 (6 bases). The material sequenced was PBMCs. The receptor comes from a human donor in good health. The CDR3 loop reads CASQAGGQLSGANVLTF. The CDR3 region has the DNA TGCGCCAGCCAAGCCGGCGGACAGCTCTCCGGGGCCAACGTCCTGACTTTC.